The 5 T cell receptor beta chains in this list originate from one sample, sequenced in a study of blood T cell repertoires in COVID-19. Assay: immunoSEQ multiplex PCR; the TCRdb copy retains only in-frame clones and omits some. The sample holds a few hundred thousand clones, around three quarters seen once. The specimen was peripheral blood. These receptors originate from a woman of 80 years or more with acute or convalescent COVID-19.

The V and J genes are TRBV6-2 or TRBV6-3 and TRBJ2-7, with 7 bases aligning to TRBD1. Trimming removed 1 base from V and 3 bases from J; junction bases left unmatched: 12. This CDR3 is 17 amino acids long. In germline, CDR1 is MNHEY, CDR2 SVGEGT. The chain's CDR3 is CASSYYLTGEFDYEQYF. The CDR3 coding sequence is TGTGCCAGCAGTTACTACTTAACAGGGGAATTTGACTACGAGCAGTACTTC.

The chain joins TRBV5-1 to TRBJ2-7, with 9 nucleotides matching TRBD1. Germline CDR1 and CDR2: SGHRS and YFSETQ. J lost 4 bases, V lost 1 base, and 15 bases had no gene match. This CDR3 has 18 amino acids. As DNA, the CDR3 is TGCGCCAGCAGCTTGACTACAGGGGGCCAAACCGCTCCTTACGAGCAGTACTTC. Amino acid sequence: CASSLTTGGQTAPYEQYF.

The CDR3 region is CASSTRRTSGGAYEQFF. The CDR3 DNA is TGTGCCAGCAGCACACGAAGGACTAGCGGGGGGGCCTATGAGCAGTTCTTC. The V and J genes are TRBV7-8 and TRBJ2-1; 15 bases map to TRBD2. The CDR3 sequence is 17 residues long. Trimming cost V 5 bases and J 8 bases; bases outside gene matches: 10. Germline loops: CDR1 SGHVS, CDR2 FQNEAQ. Full variable domain (missing parts from reference TRBV7-8 and TRBJ2-1): GAGVSQSPRYKVAKRGQDVALRCDPISGHVSLFWYQQALGQGPEFLTYFQNEAQLDKSGLPSDRFFAERPEGSVSTLKIQRTQQEDSAVYLCASSTRRTSGGAYEQFFGPGTRLTVL.

The chain has TRBV2 and TRBJ1-3; no clear D gene. The CDR3 is made up of 16 amino acids. The V gene's germline CDR1 is SNHLY and CDR2 FYNNEI. Trimming shortened V by 2 bases and J by 0 bases, and 11 bases separated the two germline ends. CDR3 residues: CASSEPTTSSGNTIYF. CDR3 bases: TGTGCCAGCAGTGAACCGACAACCTCCTCTGGAAACACCATATATTTT.

CDR3 DNA: TGCGCCAGCAGCCCAGGACTAGCGGGGCGAAGCACAGATACGCAGTATTTT. It encodes CASSPGLAGRSTDTQYF. This rearrangement joins TRBV4-1 to TRBJ2-3; 12 positions agree with TRBD2. Germline loops: CDR1 MGHRA, CDR2 YSYEKL. The CDR3 spans 17 residues. V lost 4 bases and J lost 0; bases outside the gene matches: 5.